This entry lists 25 T cell receptor beta chains sequenced from one sample in a study of T cell repertoires in cytomegalovirus infection. TCRdb analysed the reads with MiXCR anew, one entry per CDR3 protein. The sample lists some 800,000 distinct CDR3 sequences; around a third were seen once. No antigen is known for these receptors. Material: cultured CD8+ T cells from PBMCs, obtained from culture after CMV antigen stimulation. Receptors originate from a human donor in good health (CMV status not recorded). Some clones in this sample may be carry-over from other donors' samples.

This chain joins TRBV24-1 and TRBJ2-3; no clear D. The V gene's germline CDR1 is KGHDR and CDR2 SFDVKD. V was pared by 6 bases and J by 1 base, with 4 bases between. The CDR3 is made up of 12 amino acids. This chain's CDR3 is CATSPGTDTQYF. The CDR3 DNA sequence: TGTGCCACCAGTCCCGGCACAGATACGCAGTATTTT.

This clonotype showed up many times. The V gene is TRBV7-2, the J gene TRBJ2-3; TRBD2 agrees at 8 bases. CDR3 size: 17 residues. Germline CDR1 SGHTA, CDR2 FQGNSA. Germline trimming cut 4 bases from V and 6 bases from J; bases unmatched to any gene: 15. The DNA of the CDR3 is TGTGCCAGCAGCTCCCCCCGGGGGGGCCCTTTGTCTGATACGCAGTATTTT. It encodes CASSSPRGGPLSDTQYF.

Comment on this clonotype: This sequence may be a read error, since a much larger clone differs from it by one base. CDR3 nucleotide sequence: TGTGCCAGCAGCTCGACGGGAAGAAGGGACAATCAGTACTTC. It yields the protein CASSSTGRRDNQYF. The chain recombines TRBV7-2 with TRBJ2-4; TRBD1 is a possible D gene (6 bases). Germline assignment: CDR1 SGHTA and CDR2 FQGNSA. The CDR3 contains 14 residues. Trimming took 4 bases from V and 12 from J, leaving 19 bases between them.

V usage is TRBV4-1 and J usage is TRBJ2-1; perhaps D is TRBD1 or TRBD2 (5 bases each). Germline CDR1 and CDR2: MGHRA and YSYEKL. The CDR3 totals 20 residues. V gave up 0 bases and J gave up 0 bases, with 21 bases separating them. The CDR3 reads CASSQEIRSGAASSYNEQFF. The CDR3 DNA reads as TGCGCCAGCAGCCAAGAGATTAGGTCCGGGGCCGCTAGCTCCTACAATGAGCAGTTCTTC.

This clonotype came up a few times. The CDR3 loop is CASSPRRAGDRSRTDEQFF. Here the CDR3 DNA reads TGTGCCAGCAGTCCTCGTCGGGCGGGGGACAGGTCACGTACCGATGAGCAGTTCTTC. This rearrangement joins TRBV6-7 to TRBJ2-1, with TRBD1 as a possible D gene (8 bases). TRBV6-7 is placed among ORFs of uncertain function. CDR3 length: 19 amino acids. V was cut by 5 bases and J by 8 bases, with 31 bases left in between.

V and J are TRBV20-1 and TRBJ1-6; a weak D match, TRBD1 (5 bases). V lost 0 bases, J lost 5 bases, and 17 bases lay in between. Looked up from germline, CDR1 is DFQATT and CDR2 is SNEGSKA (reference sequence). The length of the CDR3 is 17 residues. The CDR3 DNA reads as TGCAGTGCTAGAGATAACCAGGGCTGGGGAAATAATTCACCCCTCCACTTT. Translating it yields CSARDNQGWGNNSPLHF.

The rearrangement uses TRBV10-2 and TRBJ1-1, with D tentatively TRBD1 (6 bases). The V and J ends lost 8 bases and 1 base respectively, with 14 bases between them. CDR1 is WSHSY, CDR2 SAAADI, per germline. This CDR3 contains 14 residues. DNA for the CDR3: TGCGCCAGCTCTGGGGGACAACGGAACACTGAAGCTTTCTTT. It translates to CASSGGQRNTEAFF.

The genes are TRBV27 and TRBJ2-5, with 10 bases matching TRBD2. Germline CDR1 is MNHEY and CDR2 is SMNVEV (reference sequence). CDR3 length: 14 residues. J gave up 5 bases and V 5 bases, and 5 bases lay outside the gene matches. CDR3 in amino acids: CASSRTSGVETQYF. CDR3 coding DNA: TGTGCCAGCAGTCGCACTAGCGGGGTTGAGACCCAGTACTTC.

This chain connects TRBV6-1 to TRBJ2-3, with D perhaps assigned TRBD1 or TRBD2 (5 bases each). Germline lookup yields CDR1 MNHNS and CDR2 SASEGT. This CDR3 spans 18 amino acids. With 2 bases removed from V and 4 bases from J, the gap between germline ends came to 22 bases. Here the CDR3 DNA reads TGTGCCAGCAGTGAACTCAGGGACGGGACCGCCAAGGCAGATACGCAGTATTTT. Residues: CASSELRDGTAKADTQYF.

The CDR3 DNA reads TGTGCCAGCAGCTTAGTTCGGGGACTAACGACTGGTACGCAGTATTTT. It encodes CASSLVRGLTTGTQYF. V and J are TRBV11-2 and TRBJ2-3; 7 nucleotides line up with TRBD2. The CDR3 sequence is 16 residues long. Germline CDR1 reads SGHAT; CDR2 reads FQNNGV. Trimming took 1 base from V and 8 from J; bases not matched to a gene: 12.

The gene calls are TRBV6-1 and TRBJ2-7; 9 positions agree with TRBD1. The CDR3 is 15 amino acids. V trimming: 6 bases; J trimming: 2 bases; junction bases outside the gene matches: 8. Germline V CDR1 and CDR2: MNHNS, SASEGT. The CDR3: CASRSGTGFPYEQYV. CDR3 DNA sequence: TGTGCCAGCAGGTCCGGGACAGGGTTTCCCTACGAGCAGTACGTC.

The chain combines TRBV5-1 with TRBJ1-5; D ambiguous. With 0 bases removed from V and 2 bases from J, the gap between germline ends came to 9 bases. Germline CDR1 and CDR2: SGHRS and YFSETQ. The CDR3 has 15 amino acids. In DNA, the CDR3 is TGCGCCAGCAGCTTGGAAGCGGGAGGCAATCAGCCCCAGCATTTT. This encodes CASSLEAGGNQPQHF.

The chain has TRBV29-1 and TRBJ1-2; D not resolved. The V and J ends lost 4 bases and 8 bases respectively, with 11 bases between them. This CDR3 spans 11 amino acids. Per germline, CDR1 SQVTM and CDR2 ANQGSEA. The CDR3 here is CSVGVNGGYTF. The CDR3 region has the DNA TGCAGCGTTGGAGTCAATGGGGGCTACACCTTC.

The chain links TRBV7-6 to TRBJ2-3; 8 bases align to TRBD2. The germline CDR1 and CDR2 sequences are SGHVS and FNYEAQ. V trimming: 8 bases; J trimming: 5 bases; junction bases outside the gene matches: 9. CDR3 length: 14 residues. The CDR3 spells CASVTGGSGDTQYF. The DNA for the CDR3 is TGTGCCAGCGTGACGGGGGGGTCTGGAGATACGCAGTATTTT.

V and J are TRBV12-3 or TRBV12-4 and TRBJ1-2; the D gene is possibly TRBD1 (5 bases). This CDR3 spans 14 amino acids. Deletions cut 5 bases from V and 2 bases from J, with 12 bases between. CDR3 sequence reads: CASSPPQANYGYTF. CDR3 nucleotide sequence: TGTGCCAGCAGTCCCCCACAGGCCAACTATGGCTACACCTTC.

This clonotype was counted a single time. This chain uses TRBV2 with TRBJ2-1; TRBD2 agrees at 10 bases. Germline CDR1 SNHLY, CDR2 FYNNEI. V trimming: 4 bases; J trimming: 7 bases; junction bases outside the gene matches: 4. The CDR3 sequence is 14 residues long. The CDR3 DNA sequence: TGTGCCAGCAGTGCCAGCGGGGGGGGAAATGAGCAGTTCTTC. Protein product: CASSASGGGNEQFF.

This clonotype occurred a few times. This rearrangement joins TRBV6-1 to TRBJ1-2; no reliable D call. The CDR3 is made up of 15 amino acids. The V and J ends lost 6 bases and 4 bases respectively, with 18 bases between them. Germline loops: CDR1 MNHNS, CDR2 SASEGT. The CDR3: CASRPSPGAFYGYTF. DNA of the CDR3: TGTGCCAGCAGGCCCAGCCCAGGAGCCTTCTATGGCTACACCTTC.

This clonotype was seen a few times. This chain uses TRBV7-9 with TRBJ1-1, with D perhaps matching TRBD1 (5 bases). Trimming stripped 1 base from V and 6 bases from J, with 9 bases between. This CDR3 is 13 amino acids long. The germline CDR1 and CDR2 sequences are SEHNR and FQNEAQ (reference sequence). The CDR3 loop reads CASSLGGMAEAFF. The CDR3 nucleotides read TGTGCCAGCAGCTTAGGGGGCATGGCTGAAGCTTTCTTT.

This clonotype was detected only a few times. The chain couples TRBV5-4 to TRBJ2-3, with D perhaps TRBD2 (6 bases). Looked up from germline, CDR1 is SGHNT and CDR2 is YYREEE (reference sequence). This CDR3 region has 18 residues. V gave up 1 base and J gave up 0 bases, with 18 bases separating them. The CDR3 sequence: CASSLSLPIAASTDTQYF. DNA for the CDR3: TGTGCCAGCAGCTTGTCGCTTCCCATAGCGGCTAGCACAGATACGCAGTATTTT.

This clonotype was seen once. The chain employs TRBV9 and TRBJ2-5, with 9 bases identical to TRBD2. V trimming: 3 bases; J trimming: 5 bases; junction bases outside the gene matches: 11. The V gene's germline CDR1 is SGDLS and CDR2 YYNGEE. CDR3 size: 16 residues. The chain's CDR3 is CASSGPRGAGGETQYF. CDR3 nucleotides: TGTGCCAGCAGCGGTCCTCGGGGGGCGGGAGGGGAGACCCAGTACTTC.

This clonotype was seen more than once but under ten times. The chain carries TRBV7-3 and TRBJ2-1; D gene uncertain. The V gene lost 4 bases and the J gene lost 2 bases, with 15 bases spanning the gap. This CDR3 has 16 amino acids. Per the germline V gene, CDR1 is SGHTA and CDR2 is FQGTGA. CDR3 DNA: TGTGCCAGCAGCTCGTCACCAAGGAGCGCCTACAATGAGCAGTTCTTC. Translated: CASSSSPRSAYNEQFF.

This clonotype was counted between two and nine times. The rearrangement uses TRBV7-8 and TRBJ1-2, with D perhaps TRBD1 (6 bases). This CDR3 has 15 amino acids. Between the trimmed V and J ends, which lost 1 base and 4 bases, there was a span of 13 bases. CDR1 SGHVS and CDR2 FQNEAQ come from the germline V gene. CDR3 nucleotide sequence: TGTGCCAGCAGCTTAGTTGGGGGCGCGGGCTATGGCTACACCTTC. This encodes CASSLVGGAGYGYTF.

This clonotype was picked up many times. V and J are TRBV7-2 and TRBJ1-3; D is undetermined. The V and J ends lost 6 bases and 0 bases respectively, with 9 bases between them. CDR1 is SGHTA and CDR2 is FQGNSA in the germline V gene. CDR3 length: 14 amino acids. Here the CDR3 DNA reads TGTGCCAGCAGTCCAGCGGTCTCTGGAAACACCATATATTTT. Its protein product is CASSPAVSGNTIYF.

This clonotype was counted a single time. The rearrangement links TRBV4-3 to TRBJ2-1; the D is unclear. V was trimmed by 1 base and J by 5 bases, leaving 6 bases between them. The V gene's germline CDR1 is LGHNA and CDR2 YSLEER. CDR3 length: 13 residues. CDR3 in DNA: TGCGCCAGCAGCCAAGGACCGAACAATGAGCAGTTCTTC. It translates to CASSQGPNNEQFF.

The rearrangement links TRBV5-4 to TRBJ1-2, with TRBD1 matching 9 bases. J gave up 0 bases and V 6 bases, and 12 bases lay outside the gene matches. The CDR3 consists of 17 residues. Per germline, CDR1 SGHNT and CDR2 YYREEE (reference sequence). CDR3 in amino acids: CASTSPSTGGANYGYTF. CDR3 nucleotide sequence: TGTGCCAGCACCTCTCCTTCGACAGGGGGAGCTAACTATGGCTACACCTTC.